This TCR beta chain was captured by sequencing in a study of blood T cell repertoires in COVID-19. The wider study: The United States, Italy and Spain provided the acute and convalescent COVID-19 samples. The analysed material was cDNA or gDNA that came from T cells, B-cell-depleted T cells, or PBMCs.

In its sample, this clone was seen once. Germline assignment: CDR1 SGHTA and CDR2 FQGNSA. V shed 2 bases and J shed 5 bases, with 18 bases lying between them. This CDR3 region has 16 residues. Per the original methods: Cell counts per sample came from amplifying reference gene primers. This table comes from immunoSEQ multiplex PCR, and its TCRdb copy is limited to in-frame clones, with some not included. Clone size and the V and J calls come from that table; the DNA yielded D and trimming. The data show approximately 140,000 clones, 85% to 90% seen once. This clonotype was obtained from a man aged 50 to 59 with active or convalescent COVID-19. V usage is TRBV7-2 and J usage is TRBJ1-2; D may be TRBD1 (6 bases). Sequencing was carried out using peripheral blood. Written as DNA, the CDR3 is TGTGCCAGCAGCTTAACTCCTGTTATTCAGGGGTATGGCTACACCTTC. Its protein is CASSLTPVIQGYGYTF.